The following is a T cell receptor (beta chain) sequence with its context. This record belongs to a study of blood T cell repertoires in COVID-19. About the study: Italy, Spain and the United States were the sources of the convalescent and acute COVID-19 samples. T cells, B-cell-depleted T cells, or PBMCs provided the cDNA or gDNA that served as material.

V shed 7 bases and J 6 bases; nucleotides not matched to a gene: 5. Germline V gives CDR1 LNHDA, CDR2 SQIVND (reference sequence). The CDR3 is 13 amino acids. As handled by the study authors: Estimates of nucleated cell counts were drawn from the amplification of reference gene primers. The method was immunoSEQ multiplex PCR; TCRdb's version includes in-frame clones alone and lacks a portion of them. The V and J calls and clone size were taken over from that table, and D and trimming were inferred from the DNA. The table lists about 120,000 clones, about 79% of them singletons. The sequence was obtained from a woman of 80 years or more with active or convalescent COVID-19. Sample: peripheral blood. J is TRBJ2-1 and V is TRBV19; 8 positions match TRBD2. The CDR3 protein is CASNQREFNEQFF. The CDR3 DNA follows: TGTGCCAGTAATCAGCGGGAGTTCAATGAGCAGTTCTTC.